This T cell receptor beta chain was recovered during a study of radiation and T cells in renal cell carcinoma. Study findings and constraints: Irradiated tumors had higher TCR clonality than control tumors.

Regarding treatment: treatment-naive control, cytoreductive nephrectomy. Treatment-naive patients without radiation supplied the control tumors at nephrectomy. Produced via immunoSEQ multiplex PCR; TCRdb's table is partial and in-frame only. The sample has 23,000 or so clones, 55% to 75% seen once. In germline, CDR1 is MNHEY, CDR2 SVGAGI. There are 13 residues in the CDR3. V lost 8 bases to trimming and J lost 1 base, with 11 bases between them. Points on this clone: No antigen is known for it.

The chain joins TRBV6-5 to TRBJ1-1; D gene uncertain. The source was tumor tissue, collected from a patient whose treatment was nephrectomy without radiotherapy. This receptor was taken from a man in his forties with renal cell carcinoma. The CDR3 DNA follows: TGTGCCAGCCGAGGACCCTCGAACACTGAAGCTTTCTTT. It encodes CASRGPSNTEAFF.